The present T cell receptor (beta chain) was sequenced within a study of blood T cell repertoires in COVID-19. Study-wide background: T cells, B-cell-depleted T cells, or PBMCs provided the cDNA or gDNA that served as material.

Profiling relied on immunoSEQ multiplex PCR, and the TCRdb table lists in-frame clones only, not all of them. The data contain a few hundred thousand clones, 84% of them singletons. Germline V gene lookup returns CDR1 MNHEY and CDR2 SMNVEV (reference sequence). This CDR3 comprises 15 residues. The ends lost 6 bases at V and 3 bases at J; junction bases unmatched: 9. Source material: peripheral blood. The sequence was obtained from a woman aged 40 to 50 who had recovered from COVID-19. The chain has TRBV27 and TRBJ1-1; 8 bases are shared with TRBD1. The CDR3 DNA reads as TGTGCCAGCAGCTCTACCGGACAGGGAGACACTGAAGCTTTCTTT. Translating gives CASSSTGQGDTEAFF.